The 24 T cell receptor beta chains reported below all come from one sample, sequenced in a study of tissue T cells after allogeneic stem cell transplantation. Profiling relied on immunoSEQ multiplex PCR, and the TCRdb table lists in-frame clones only, not all of them. The sample lists 5,000 to 7,500 clones; 40% to 50% were seen once. Time point denoted: mouse harvest day 14 after allogeneic transplant. Mouse grafts combined 10^7 T-cell-depleted bone marrow cells with 10^6 splenic CD5+ T cells. Sequences were obtained from gut tissue. The receptors here all came from a female BALB/c mouse given C57BL/6 T cells with graft-versus-host disease after an allogeneic hematopoietic cell transplant.

Notes on this clone: Gene names refer to mouse genes. With the read ending 1 residue before the CDR3 end, the germline J gene is used to fill in that end. The chain uses TRBV5 and TRBJ2-4; 12 bases are shared with TRBD2. The V and J ends lost 4 bases and 5 bases, in that order; junction bases with no gene match: 7. The germline CDR1 and CDR2 sequences are LGHNA and YNLKQL (reference sequence). CDR3 size: 16 residues. Partial CDR3 DNA: TGTGCCAGCAGCCCGACTGGGGGGGCGCCGGGAAACACCTTGTAC. It is translated as CASSPTGGAPGNTLY. The whole CDR3 region reads CASSPTGGAPGNTLYF.

Turning to this clone: Gene names follow the mouse nomenclature. The CDR3 end is not reached by the read, which stops 1 residue before it; the germline J gene fills it in. The chain carries TRBV24 and TRBJ2-7, with D maybe TRBD2 (7 bases). The CDR3 is 16 residues long. Germline V gives CDR1 KGHTA, CDR2 FRNEEI. V lost 0 bases and J lost 7, with 19 bases in between. Partial CDR3 DNA: TGTGCCAGCAGTCTGTATAGGGTGTTCGGGGGGCTCGAACAGTAC. Amino acid sequence: CASSLYRVFGGLEQY. Given in full, the CDR3 is CASSLYRVFGGLEQYF.

A remark on this clone: Each gene name is a mouse one. The sequenced fragment ends 1 residue before the CDR3 boundary, so the rest is inferred from the germline J gene. The chain links TRBV16 to TRBJ2-5; no clear D. This CDR3 is 13 amino acids long. The germline V and J ends were trimmed by 0 bases and 3 bases, with 4 bases remaining between them. Germline CDR1 is SGHSA and CDR2 is FRNQAP. The DNA read from the CDR3 is TGTGCAAGCAGCTTAGATAGGCAAGACACCCAGTAC. This encodes CASSLDRQDTQY. The whole CDR3 sequence is CASSLDRQDTQYF.

On this clone: Mouse gene names apply. The read terminates 1 residue before the CDR3 end, so the remaining end is supplied by the germline J gene. This chain links TRBV26 with TRBJ1-1; D perhaps matches TRBD1 (6 bases). The length of the CDR3 is 13 residues. The germline V gene encodes CDR1 KGHPV and CDR2 FQNQEV (reference sequence). Trimming pared 5 bases from V and 1 base from J, leaving 8 bases between. The DNA read from the CDR3 is TGTGCCAGCAGTTCACAGGGGAACACAGAAGTCTTC. It codes for CASSSQGNTEVF. The complete CDR3 reads CASSSQGNTEVFF.

As regards this clone: The germline and genes are mouse ones. The missing CDR3 end, 1 residue past where the read stops, is filled in from the germline J gene. The V call is TRBV4, the J call TRBJ2-7; the D is unclear. CDR3 length equals 10 residues. V was trimmed by 4 bases and J by 3 bases, leaving 1 base between them. Germline V gives CDR1 LGHDT, CDR2 YNNKQL (reference sequence). This CDR3 is CASSFYEQYF. The sequenced CDR3 bases are TGTGCCAGCAGCTTCTATGAACAGTAC.

In this sample, this clone is large (0.1 to 1%). Gene names follow the mouse nomenclature. The read falls 1 residue short of the CDR3 end, and the missing part is taken from the germline J gene. The V call is TRBV15, the J call TRBJ2-1; D uncertain. Germline V gene data show CDR1 as SGHND and CDR2 as FRSKSL. Trimming removed 1 base at V and 7 bases at J, with 8 bases between. The CDR3 totals 13 residues. CDR3 region: CASSLGGGAEQFF. The DNA read from the CDR3 is TGTGCCAGCAGTTTAGGGGGAGGGGCTGAGCAGTTC. The variable domain in full, completed from reference TRBV15 and TRBJ2-1, reads DAGVTQTPRHEVAEKGQTIILKCEPVSGHNDLFWYRQTKIQGLELLSYFRSKSLMEDGGAFKDRFKAEMLNSSFSTLKIQPTEPKDSAVYLCASSLGGGAEQFFGPGTRLTVL.

This clone was counted a few times. Gene names are the mouse ones. The read terminates 1 residue before the CDR3 end, so the remaining end is supplied by the germline J gene. The rearrangement joins TRBV16 to TRBJ2-1; 8 bases map to TRBD2. V lost 0 bases and J lost 6; bases outside the gene matches: 1. This CDR3 has 14 residues. CDR1 SGHSA and CDR2 FRNQAP come from the germline V gene. The covered CDR3 bases are TGTGCAAGCAGCTTAGATGGGGGGGGTGCTGAGCAGTTC. The encoded protein is CASSLDGGGAEQF. The CDR3 in full is CASSLDGGGAEQFF.

This clone was counted a few times. The germline and genes are mouse ones. The read finishes 1 residue shy of the CDR3 end, and the germline J gene is used to complete it. The rearrangement links TRBV26 to TRBJ2-7; 10 bases map to TRBD1. The V gene end was trimmed by 6 bases and the J gene end by 0 bases; junction bases not matched to a gene: 2. Germline CDR1 reads KGHPV; CDR2 reads FQNQEV (reference sequence). The CDR3 length is 14 residues. The CDR3 protein is CASRRTGGSYEQYF. The sequenced part of the CDR3 DNA is TGTGCCAGCAGGAGGACAGGGGGCTCCTATGAACAGTAC. The complete variable domain, with remaining parts taken from reference TRBV26 and TRBJ2-7, reads NSKVIQTPRYLVKGQGQKAKMRCIPEKGHPVVFWYQQNKNNEFKFLINFQNQEVLQQIDMTEKRFSAECPSNSPCSLEIQSSEAGDSALYLCASRRTGGSYEQYFGPGTRLTVL.

To note about this clone: Mouse gene names and germline throughout. The read stops 1 residue short of the end of the CDR3; the missing end is completed from the germline J gene. J is TRBJ2-7 and V is TRBV13-1; perhaps TRBD1 as D (6 bases). Trimming removed 0 bases from V and 0 bases from J, with 10 bases in between. CDR3 size: 15 residues. The germline V gene has CDR1 NSHNY and CDR2 SYGAGN. The covered CDR3 bases are TGTGCCAGCAGTGATGGGAGGGACATCTCCTATGAACAGTAC. Its translation is CASSDGRDISYEQY. The CDR3, in full, reads CASSDGRDISYEQYF.

For this clone: Gene names follow the mouse nomenclature. Read data end 1 residue before the CDR3 end; the end is taken from the germline J gene. The V call is TRBV23, the J call TRBJ1-1; TRBD1, as called in the table, went unchecked against the DNA. Germline CDR1 is KGHTA and CDR2 is FQNQQP. There are 10 residues in the CDR3. The CDR3 is CSSRNREVFF. The part of the CDR3 DNA that was read is TGCTCCAGCAGAAACAGGGAAGTCTTC.

This clone was recorded once. Germline and genes: mouse. Read sequence stops 1 residue before the CDR3 end, and the germline J gene provides the missing end. The chain carries TRBV3 and TRBJ2-3, with TRBD1 matching 7 bases. Germline CDR1 reads SNHLY; CDR2 reads FYNGKV (reference sequence). J was trimmed by 0 bases and V by 5 bases; bases with no gene match: 2. This CDR3 region has 14 residues. The CDR3 DNA, read in part, is TGTGCCAGCAGCCGGGACAGAAGTGCAGAAACGCTGTAT. It encodes CASSRDRSAETLY. The entire CDR3 reads CASSRDRSAETLYF.

As regards this clone: Genes and germline are mouse. Incomplete CDR3 DNA: TGTGCCAGCAGTTTAGTGGGGGGGAGAAGGAACACCTTGTAC. Its translation is CASSLVGGRRNTLY. The CDR3 in its entirety is CASSLVGGRRNTLYF. The chain joins TRBV15 to TRBJ2-4, with 8 bases identical to TRBD2. The CDR3 end falls 1 residue outside the read, so it is completed with the germline J gene. This CDR3 spans 15 amino acids. CDR1 is SGHND, CDR2 FRSKSL, per germline. Trimming cost V 1 base and J 6 bases; bases outside gene matches: 6.

With respect to this clone: Gene names and germline match the mouse. CDR3 protein: CASSRRDNYAEQFF. The sequenced part of the CDR3 DNA is TGTGCCAGCAGTCGCCGGGACAACTATGCTGAGCAGTTC. The rearrangement uses TRBV26 and TRBJ2-1, with D perhaps TRBD1 or TRBD2 (5 bases each). The CDR3 goes on 1 residue after the read ends, and that part is filled in from the germline J gene. Germline CDR1 reads KGHPV; CDR2 reads FQNQEV (reference sequence). This CDR3 has 14 amino acids. Trimming shortened V by 4 bases and J by 1 base, and 8 bases separated the two germline ends.

Points on this clone: Germline and genes: mouse. CDR3 bases read: TGTGCCAGCAGTCGGACAGGGCCCAACGAAAGATTATTT. Protein product: CASSRTGPNERLF. The entire CDR3 sequence reads CASSRTGPNERLFF. This chain links TRBV26 with TRBJ1-4; 8 nucleotides agree with TRBD1. The CDR3 end falls 1 residue outside the read, so it is completed with the germline J gene. V lost 4 bases, J lost 3 bases, and 1 base stayed unmatched. This CDR3 has 14 amino acids. Germline V gene lookup returns CDR1 KGHPV and CDR2 FQNQEV (reference sequence).

With regard to this clone: These gene names are mouse names. With the read ending 1 residue before the CDR3 end, the germline J gene is used to fill in that end. This sequence joins TRBV26 and TRBJ2-4, with D perhaps TRBD1 (5 bases). The CDR3 has 13 amino acids. V was cut by 4 bases and J by 3 bases, with 8 bases left in between. Germline assignment: CDR1 KGHPV and CDR2 FQNQEV (reference sequence). CDR3 residues: CASSPDNQNTLYF. The part of the CDR3 DNA that was read is TGTGCCAGCAGTCCGGACAACCAAAACACCTTGTAC.

A note on this clone: The genes and germline here are from mouse. The CDR3 extends 1 residue past the end of the read, so its final part is completed from the germline J gene. This chain connects TRBV12-1 to TRBJ1-3; 8 nucleotides align to TRBD1. Per the germline V gene, CDR1 is SGHSN and CDR2 is HYEKVE. This CDR3 has 15 amino acids. V lost 4 bases, J lost 2 bases, and 6 bases stayed unmatched. CDR3: CASSSQTGAGNTLYF. Partial CDR3 DNA: TGTGCCAGCTCCTCCCAGACAGGGGCTGGAAATACGCTCTAT.

This clone was counted a few times. Genes and germline are mouse. The sequence runs out 1 residue before the end of the CDR3; the remainder is reconstructed from the germline J gene. This chain links TRBV16 with TRBJ2-3; D is unresolved. Germline values: CDR1 SGHSA, CDR2 FRNQAP. This CDR3 has 14 residues. V was cut by 0 bases and J by 0 bases, with 4 bases left in between. The sequenced part of the CDR3 DNA is TGTGCAAGCAGCTTAGACAGTAGTGCAGAAACGCTGTAT. Translating it yields CASSLDSSAETLY. In full, the CDR3 reads CASSLDSSAETLYF.

In this sample, this clone is medium-sized. Mouse gene names and germline throughout. The CDR3 is cut off 1 residue early in the read; its end comes from the germline J gene. This chain uses TRBV20 with TRBJ2-7; no clear D gene. CDR1 and CDR2 (germline): GFQATS, STVNSAI. The ends were cut back, 0 bases at V and 0 bases at J, with 6 bases in the middle. The CDR3 totals 13 residues. The CDR3 here is CGARDQSSYEQYF. CDR3 bases read: TGTGGTGCTAGGGATCAGAGCTCCTATGAACAGTAC.

As regards this clone: Gene labels here are mouse ones. The read terminates 1 residue before the CDR3 end, so the remaining end is supplied by the germline J gene. This chain joins TRBV20 and TRBJ1-4; D possibly corresponds to TRBD1 (6 bases). This CDR3 is built from 13 residues. V lost 1 base to trimming and J lost 7 bases, with 10 bases between them. Germline V gene data show CDR1 as GFQATS and CDR2 as STVNSAI. The CDR3 sequence: CGARGQGPERLFF. The sequenced part of the CDR3 DNA is TGTGGTGCTAGGGGGCAGGGGCCCGAAAGATTATTT.

A remark on this clone: The listed genes are named as in mouse. The CDR3 extends 1 residue past the end of the read, so its final part is completed from the germline J gene. The V gene is TRBV12-1, the J gene TRBJ2-3, with D perhaps matching TRBD2 (6 bases). Germline CDR1 and CDR2: SGHSN and HYEKVE. This CDR3 region has 13 residues. V was trimmed by 2 bases and J by 4 bases, leaving 9 bases between them. CDR3 loop: CASSHWVSETLYF. The covered CDR3 bases are TGTGCCAGCTCTCACTGGGTCTCAGAAACGCTGTAT.

Points on this clone: These gene names are mouse names. The read ends 1 residue before the CDR3 terminus; that terminus is restored from the germline J gene. The rearrangement uses TRBV3 and TRBJ1-1, with unresolved D. Germline V gene sequence: CDR1 SNHLY, CDR2 FYNGKV (reference sequence). V was pared by 4 bases and J by 0 bases, with 3 bases between. This CDR3 has 12 residues. Here the CDR3 reads CASSSANTEVFF. Partial CDR3 DNA: TGTGCCAGCAGCTCAGCAAACACAGAAGTCTTC.

With respect to this clone: The gene names given are mouse names. Sequencing ends 1 residue short of the CDR3 end; the germline J gene provides the rest. This chain joins TRBV13-1 and TRBJ2-7; D unresolved. The CDR3 has 12 amino acids. The ends were cut back, 1 base at V and 4 bases at J, with 6 bases in the middle. CDR1 and CDR2 from the germline V gene are NSHNY and SYGAGN. The CDR3 here is CASSDRQYEQYF. The CDR3 DNA, read in part, is TGTGCCAGCAGTGATCGGCAATATGAACAGTAC.

Note on this clone: The germline and genes are mouse ones. The CDR3 bases that were read are TGTGCCAGCGGGGACTGGGGGGGCGATGACACCCAGTAC. Amino acid sequence: CASGDWGGDDTQY. The entire CDR3 protein reads CASGDWGGDDTQYF. This chain connects TRBV3 to TRBJ2-5; TRBD2 matches at 14 bases. The CDR3 end is not reached by the read, which stops 1 residue before it; the germline J gene fills it in. The CDR3 length is 14 residues. V trimming: 8 bases; J trimming: 6 bases; junction bases outside the gene matches: 4. Germline CDR1 and CDR2: SNHLY and FYNGKV (reference sequence).

This clone ranks as large. Each gene name is a mouse one. Coverage ceases 1 residue before the CDR3 finishes, and the germline J gene fills in the end. The chain recombines TRBV5 with TRBJ2-1; TRBD2 matches at 9 bases. Per germline, CDR1 LGHNA and CDR2 YNLKQL (reference sequence). The CDR3 spans 14 residues. J gave up 7 bases and V 4 bases, and 5 bases lay outside the gene matches. The part of the CDR3 DNA that was read is TGTGCCAGCAGCCCCTGGGGGGGTGGGGCTGAGCAGTTC. Protein product: CASSPWGGGAEQF. The whole CDR3 sequence is CASSPWGGGAEQFF.